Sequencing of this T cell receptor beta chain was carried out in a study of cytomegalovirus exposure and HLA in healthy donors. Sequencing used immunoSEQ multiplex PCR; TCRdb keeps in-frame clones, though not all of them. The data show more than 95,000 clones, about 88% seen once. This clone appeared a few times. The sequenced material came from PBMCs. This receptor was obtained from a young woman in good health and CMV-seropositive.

CDR3 DNA: TGCGCCAGCAGCCAAGGACAGGAGTATTCCTACGAGCAGTACTTC. Protein sequence: CASSQGQEYSYEQYF. The chain joins TRBV4-1 to TRBJ2-7, with D maybe TRBD1 (6 bases). This CDR3 is 15 amino acids long. Germline CDR1 MGHRA, CDR2 YSYEKL. V was cut by 1 base and J by 1 base, with 11 bases left in between.